The following is a T cell receptor beta chain sequence with its context. Which antigen it targets is not known. No much larger clone is present one base from it, and per-base qualities are unavailable. From the cysteine up to the phenylalanine, the CDR3 has a length of 17 residues. The kept DNA is CDR3 alone, 51 bases in frame from the first base. For this chain, trimming is 8 bases at the V end and 2 bases at the J end, and the number of junction bases without a gene match is 15. Taken from the germline V gene, the CDR1 and CDR2 loops are SNHLY and FYNNEI. The time point label on this specimen signifies: newly diagnosed, previously untreated cHL patient sample. As a comparison group for the relapsed/refractory trial patients, PBMCs from patients with newly diagnosed, previously untreated classical Hodgkin lymphoma were sequenced. Peripheral blood was collected in 8 mL Vacutainer Cell Preparation Tubes, from which PBMCs were isolated by centrifugation and then cryopreserved.

This sample stems from a study of PD-1 blockade in classical Hodgkin lymphoma (dated by TCRdb to 2020 to 2021). A note on the overall study: The study used TCR beta sequencing and CyTOF to define a peripheral blood immune signature of response to PD-1 blockade in classical Hodgkin lymphoma.

The paper as a whole reports these results and caveats: Baseline TCR diversity was reported to be lower in newly diagnosed patients than in healthy donors and to be lower still in relapsed/refractory patients. The study covered only a single clinical trial cohort, and the causes of the repertoire differences, possibly disease activity or prior therapy, were still not defined.

Genomic DNA was isolated using the Qiagen DNeasy kit from unsorted PBMCs as well as from negatively selected CD4+ and CD8+ fractions. TCR beta CDR3 regions were subjected to amplification by immunoSEQ multiplex PCR with primers that anneal to V and J segments. A synthetic immune receptor repertoire was used to minimize amplification bias, and any residual bias was removed computationally once sequencing was done. Regarding the original processing steps: Custom Python scripts were used to quantify repertoire diversity as the Shannon entropy index. Unsorted, CD4+ and CD8+ repertoires were examined separately, except in combined analyses, for which CD4+ and CD8+ sequences were merged in silico. TCRdb took this table from immuneACCESS and kept in-frame rearrangements with V and J called. Such tables lack part of the clones; where checked against another copy, unresolved V genes explain under half of the gap, and the rest is unexplained. For V, J and clone size, that table is used; D and trimming come from the DNA. Within this sample are roughly 70,000 clones, with roughly 93% of them counted one time only. Of the sample, over 2.5% is held by the ten largest clones.

The rearranged segments are TRBV2 and TRBJ2-3, and 8 junctional nucleotides match TRBD2. Sequenced: peripheral blood mononuclear cells (PBMCs). This clonotype originated in a human donor with classical Hodgkin lymphoma. The CDR3 protein: CASLPGTRREVTDTQYF. Here is the DNA: TGTGCCAGCCTTCCCGGGACTAGACGAGAGGTCACAGATACGCAGTATTTT.